Below, 20 T cell receptor beta chains from the same sample are listed, as sequenced in a study of long-term antiretroviral therapy in people with HIV. Samples were assayed with immunoSEQ v3.0 at survey level. Assay: immunoSEQ multiplex PCR; the TCRdb copy retains only in-frame clones and omits some. This table holds under 30,000 clones, 94% found once. The source material was unsorted PBMCs, sampled 7.4 years after starting antiretroviral therapy. These receptors were collected from a man aged 45 to 65 with HIV.

The chain carries TRBV19 and TRBJ2-7; D not resolved. Germline V gene lookup returns CDR1 LNHDA and CDR2 SQIVND (reference sequence). The CDR3 length is 13 residues. V shed 5 bases and J shed 2 bases, with 10 bases lying between them. This CDR3 is CASSAQRTYEQYF. Written as DNA, the CDR3 is TGTGCCAGTAGTGCCCAGAGAACCTACGAGCAGTACTTC.

This clone was counted a single time. The CDR3 DNA is TGTGCCAGCAGCGAGCGGGGATTTACCTACGAGCAGTACTTC. Residues: CASSERGFTYEQYF. The chain employs TRBV6-5 and TRBJ2-7; TRBD2 agrees at 7 bases. The germline V gene has CDR1 MNHEY and CDR2 SVGAGI. The length of the CDR3 is 14 residues. V shed 6 bases, J shed 2 bases, and the junction held 7 bases outside the gene matches.

V and J are TRBV27 and TRBJ1-5, with a possible D match to TRBD1 (6 bases). Germline values: CDR1 MNHEY, CDR2 SMNVEV (reference sequence). V lost 6 bases, J lost 5 bases, and 14 bases lay in between. The CDR3 totals 14 residues. The chain's CDR3 is CASSSNRADQPQHF. CDR3 nucleotides: TGTGCCAGCAGCTCAAACAGGGCCGATCAGCCCCAGCATTTT.

The V gene is TRBV30, the J gene TRBJ2-5; perhaps TRBD1 as D (6 bases). The J call may not be correct, given that the DNA end is closer to TRBJ2-7. Germline CDR1 is GTSNPN and CDR2 is SVGIG (reference sequence). The length of the CDR3 is 14 residues. The CDR3: CAWNPGDWSYEQYF. Here the CDR3 DNA reads TGTGCCTGGAACCCAGGGGATTGGTCCTACGAGCAGTACTTC.

The CDR3 DNA reads TGTGCCAGCTCATCTTACATCGGACAGAGGGACACTGAAGCTTTCTTT. Its translation: CASSSYIGQRDTEAFF. The V and J genes are TRBV18 and TRBJ1-1, with D possibly matching TRBD1 (6 bases). Germline V gene lookup returns CDR1 KGHSH and CDR2 LQKENI. The V gene lost 5 bases and the J gene lost 3 bases, with 19 bases spanning the gap. The CDR3 contains 16 residues.

The V call is TRBV18, the J call TRBJ1-2; the match to TRBD1 covers 10 bases. Trimming cost V 1 base and J 0 bases; bases outside gene matches: 2. The CDR3 length is 16 residues. Per the germline V gene, CDR1 is KGHSH and CDR2 is LQKENI. In DNA, the CDR3 is TGTGCCAGCTCACCACGGGACAGGGGAACTAACTATGGCTACACCTTC. It specifies CASSPRDRGTNYGYTF. The full variable domain, with the rest looked up from reference TRBV18 and TRBJ1-2, is NAGVMQNPRHLVRRRGQEARLRCSPMKGHSHVYWYRQLPEEGLKFMVYLQKENIIDESGMPKERFSAEFPKEGPSILRIQQVVRGDSAAYFCASSPRDRGTNYGYTFGSGTRLTVV.

This chain links TRBV19 with TRBJ1-3; unclear D gene. There are 14 residues in the CDR3. V gave up 2 bases and J gave up 3 bases, with 8 bases separating them. CDR1 LNHDA and CDR2 SQIVND come from the germline V gene (reference sequence). The CDR3: CASSIPGRGNTIYF. The DNA for the CDR3 is TGTGCCAGTAGTATACCCGGGCGTGGAAACACCATATATTTT.

CDR3 bases: TGTGCCAGCAGCTTGTTGCAGGGCCGGGATGAGCAGTTCTTC. Amino acid sequence: CASSLLQGRDEQFF. V and J are TRBV5-5 and TRBJ2-1; the D gene is possibly TRBD1 (5 bases). This CDR3 has 14 amino acids. Trimming stripped 1 base from V and 8 bases from J, with 13 bases between. Germline V gene lookup returns CDR1 SGHKS and CDR2 YYEKEE (reference sequence).

The chain joins TRBV29-1 to TRBJ1-1, with a weak D call TRBD1 (5 bases). The CDR3 covers 14 residues. The germline CDR1 and CDR2 sequences are SQVTM and ANQGSEA. V was shortened by 4 bases and J by 2 bases, with 14 bases between the two germline ends. CDR3 sequence (DNA): TGCAGCGTTGGAAAGCCTGACAGTAACACTGAAGCTTTCTTT. It encodes CSVGKPDSNTEAFF.

V usage is TRBV5-1 and J usage is TRBJ1-2; unclear D gene. Per germline, CDR1 SGHRS and CDR2 YFSETQ. This CDR3 is built from 12 residues. Deletions cut 0 bases from V and 8 bases from J, with 8 bases between. The CDR3 sequence is CASSLGTEGYTF. The CDR3 bases are TGCGCCAGCAGCTTGGGTACGGAAGGCTACACCTTC.

The CDR3 here is CASSQVTRESEAFF. The CDR3 bases are TGCGCCAGCAGCCAAGTAACAAGGGAAAGTGAAGCTTTCTTT. The rearrangement uses TRBV4-1 and TRBJ1-1; D uncertain. The CDR3 length is 14 residues. V was clipped by 1 base and J by 7 bases, with 13 bases between them. Germline CDR1 is MGHRA and CDR2 is YSYEKL.

This chain uses TRBV7-2 with TRBJ1-1; D gene uncertain. The CDR3 length is 13 residues. Trimming left V 1 base short and J 6 bases short, with 9 bases between. Germline V CDR1 and CDR2: SGHTA, FQGNSA. The CDR3 region is CASSLELGSEAFF. CDR3 bases: TGTGCCAGCAGCTTAGAATTAGGTTCTGAAGCTTTCTTT.

The gene calls are TRBV5-4 and TRBJ1-4; D may be TRBD1 (6 bases). Germline V gene sequence: CDR1 SGHNT, CDR2 YYREEE (reference sequence). Trimming took off 1 base at V and 7 bases at J, with 17 bases between the two ends. This CDR3 region has 16 residues. CDR3: CASSLRTQGLGEKLFF. Here the CDR3 DNA reads TGTGCCAGCAGCTTGAGGACTCAGGGGTTGGGTGAAAAACTGTTTTTT. The full variable domain, rest sourced from reference TRBV5-4 and TRBJ1-4, is ETGVTQSPTHLIKTRGQQVTLRCSSQSGHNTVSWYQQALGQGPQFIFQYYREEENGRGNFPPRFSGLQFPNYSSELNVNALELDDSALYLCASSLRTQGLGEKLFFGSGTQLSVL.

V usage is TRBV28 and J usage is TRBJ1-2, with a tentative D call TRBD1 (5 bases). CDR3 size: 17 residues. V was trimmed by 5 bases and J by 1 base, leaving 20 bases between them. The germline V gene encodes CDR1 MDHEN and CDR2 SYDVKM. Here the CDR3 reads CASSTPGRSLFNYGYTF. The CDR3 DNA sequence: TGTGCCAGCAGTACCCCGGGACGGTCACTTTTTAACTATGGCTACACCTTC.

The rearrangement uses TRBV19 and TRBJ2-7; the D gene could be TRBD1 or TRBD2 (5 bases each). With 1 base removed from V and 1 base from J, the gap between germline ends came to 11 bases. The CDR3 length is 15 residues. Germline CDR1 is LNHDA and CDR2 is SQIVND (reference sequence). In nucleotides, the CDR3 is TGTGCCAGTAGTATAGGACGGGGACGGTCCTACGAGCAGTACTTC. Its protein is CASSIGRGRSYEQYF.

The chain links TRBV19 to TRBJ2-1; weak D call: TRBD1 (5 bases). Per germline, CDR1 LNHDA and CDR2 SQIVND (reference sequence). This CDR3 spans 10 amino acids. V was shortened by 8 bases and J by 9 bases, with 8 bases between the two germline ends. CDR3 loop: CASGALEQFF. The CDR3 DNA follows: TGTGCCAGTGGGGCCCTTGAGCAGTTCTTC.

This sequence joins TRBV25-1 and TRBJ1-1, with a possible D match to TRBD1 (5 bases). Trimming pared 0 bases from V and 4 bases from J, leaving 18 bases between. Germline V gene data show CDR1 as MGHDK and CDR2 as SYGVNS. CDR3 length: 17 amino acids. DNA for the CDR3: TGTGCCAGCAGTGAATATGGTGCAGTTCGAGGGACCACTGAAGCTTTCTTT. It codes for CASSEYGAVRGTTEAFF.

The chain carries TRBV10-2 and TRBJ1-1; 9 bases are shared with TRBD1. Germline lookup yields CDR1 WSHSY and CDR2 SAAADI. V was clipped by 5 bases and J by 1 base; unmatched bases: 8. The CDR3 contains 16 residues. For the CDR3, the DNA is TGCGCCAGCAGTATGAACAGGGGGCCGAGGAACACTGAAGCTTTCTTT. Amino acids: CASSMNRGPRNTEAFF.

The V gene is TRBV5-4, the J gene TRBJ2-7; a weak D match, TRBD1 (6 bases). Germline V CDR1 and CDR2: SGHNT, YYREEE (reference sequence). The CDR3 is made up of 13 amino acids. Trimming cost V 4 bases and J 7 bases, with 15 bases left between them. CDR3 residues: CASSPVGAREQYF. CDR3 coding DNA: TGTGCCAGCAGCCCTGTGGGGGCGAGGGAGCAGTACTTC. Full variable domain (outside the CDR3, taken from reference TRBV5-4 and TRBJ2-7): ETGVTQSPTHLIKTRGQQVTLRCSSQSGHNTVSWYQQALGQGPQFIFQYYREEENGRGNFPPRFSGLQFPNYSSELNVNALELDDSALYLCASSPVGAREQYFGPGTRLTVT.

The J gene is TRBJ2-6, the V gene TRBV18, with a weak D call TRBD2 (6 bases). Germline CDR1 reads KGHSH; CDR2 reads LQKENI. The CDR3 extends over 17 amino acids. V lost 0 bases and J lost 1, with 10 bases in between. The chain's CDR3 is CASSPPGLGSGANVLTF. Here the CDR3 DNA reads TGTGCCAGCTCACCACCGGGACTGGGGTCTGGGGCCAACGTCCTGACTTTC.